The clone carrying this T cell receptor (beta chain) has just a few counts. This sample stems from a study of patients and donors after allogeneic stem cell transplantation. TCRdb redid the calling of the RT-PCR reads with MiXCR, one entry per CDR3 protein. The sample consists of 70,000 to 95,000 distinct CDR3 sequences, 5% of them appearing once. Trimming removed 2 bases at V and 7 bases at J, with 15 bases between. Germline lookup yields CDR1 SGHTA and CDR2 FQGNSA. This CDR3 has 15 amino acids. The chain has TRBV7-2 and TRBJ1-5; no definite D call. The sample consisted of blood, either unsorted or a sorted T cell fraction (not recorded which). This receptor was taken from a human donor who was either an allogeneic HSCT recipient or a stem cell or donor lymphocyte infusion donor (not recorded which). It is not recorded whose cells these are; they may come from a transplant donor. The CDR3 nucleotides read TGTGCCAGCAGCTTACTCCGTTCGCCTGGGCAGCCCCAGCATTTT. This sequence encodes CASSLLRSPGQPQHF.